This T cell receptor (beta chain) was sequenced for a study of T cell responses to AZD1222 COVID-19 vaccine. Repertoires were generated with immunoSEQ multiplex PCR, while TCRdb's copy carries only in-frame clones and drops some. The repertoire includes over 150,000 clones, around 90% of them detected once, and approximately 20% sits in the top ten. Study-level findings and limits: Just 6 or 7 AZD1222 recipients were seropositive at baseline.

V gave up 1 base and J gave up 13 bases, with 13 bases separating them. This CDR3 contains 12 residues. CDR1 is SEHNR and CDR2 is FQNEAQ in the germline V gene (reference sequence). With respect to this clone: Its antigen is not known.

This material consisted of peripheral blood, taken on day 0 of AZD1222 vaccination. This sequence joins TRBV7-9 and TRBJ1-2; D gene unclear. The TCR originated in an adult in good health. DNA for the CDR3: TGTGCCAGCAGCTTAGATGGTGCCGGTTGCACCTTC. Translating gives CASSLDGAGCTF.